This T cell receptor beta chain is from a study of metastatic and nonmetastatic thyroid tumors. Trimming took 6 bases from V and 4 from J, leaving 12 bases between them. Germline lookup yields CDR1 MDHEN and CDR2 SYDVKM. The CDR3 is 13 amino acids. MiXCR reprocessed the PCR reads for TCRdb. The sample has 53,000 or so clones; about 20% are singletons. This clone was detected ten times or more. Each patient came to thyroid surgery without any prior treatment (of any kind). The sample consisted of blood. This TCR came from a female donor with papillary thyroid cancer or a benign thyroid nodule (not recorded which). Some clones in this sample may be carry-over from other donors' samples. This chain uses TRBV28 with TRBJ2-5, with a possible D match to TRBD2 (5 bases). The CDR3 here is CASRRVIGETQYF. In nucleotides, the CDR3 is TGTGCCAGCAGGAGGGTAATTGGAGAGACCCAGTACTTC.